This T cell receptor (beta chain) derives from a study of T-cell memory formation after mild COVID-19. As for the study in general: TCR clusters mostly belonged to single donors.

Researchers used 5'RACE with constant-segment primers to make TCR alpha and TCR beta cDNA libraries that carry sample barcodes and UMIs. TCRdb itself ran the 5' RACE reads through MiXCR, one entry per CDR3 protein. The sample holds 350,000 to 450,000 distinct CDR3 sequences; approximately 24% are singletons and the top ten take roughly 9.7%. V lost 6 bases, J lost 2 bases, and 5 bases stayed unmatched. The CDR3 sequence is 15 residues long. Per germline, CDR1 SNHLY and CDR2 FYNNEI. The clonotype comes from an adult woman who had mild COVID-19 (a few samples of this study predate the infection). Cell type and time point are not known. Sequenced: PBMCs or a T cell subset sorted from them (not recorded which). The rearrangement joins TRBV2 to TRBJ2-3; 10 nucleotides align to TRBD2. The CDR3 DNA sequence: TGTGCCAGCAGCGCGACTAGCGGGTTCACAGATACGCAGTATTTT. Translated, it gives CASSATSGFTDTQYF.